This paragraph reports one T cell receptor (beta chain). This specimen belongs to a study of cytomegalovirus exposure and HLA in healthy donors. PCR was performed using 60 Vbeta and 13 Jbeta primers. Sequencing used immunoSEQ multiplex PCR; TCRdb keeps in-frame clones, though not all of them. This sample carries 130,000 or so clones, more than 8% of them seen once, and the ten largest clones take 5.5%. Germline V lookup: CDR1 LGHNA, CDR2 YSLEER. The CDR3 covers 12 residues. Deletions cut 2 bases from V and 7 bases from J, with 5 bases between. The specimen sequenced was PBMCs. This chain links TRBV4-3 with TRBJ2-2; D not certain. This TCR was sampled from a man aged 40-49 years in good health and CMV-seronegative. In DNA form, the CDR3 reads TGCGCCAGCAGCCAAAGACTCGGGGAGCTGTTTTTT. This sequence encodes CASSQRLGELFF.